The next 21 T cell receptor beta chains were all read from a single sample in a study of naive and memory T cell subsets (dated by TCRdb to 2015 to 2018). The method behind the library was UMI-ligation and nested PCR. This sample was sequenced with an Illumina MiSeq. The beta constant-region primer was an equimolar mix of two oligonucleotides covering both TRBC1 and TRBC2. The ligated cDNA went through four rounds of PCR with nested alpha and beta constant-region primers together with the SP2 primer. TCRdb redid the processing of the public reads, applying fastp at Q25 and MiXCR, and retained in-frame beta chains. Every entry covers one CDR3 protein and lists the most common genes and DNA from its rows. A total of 120,000 or so distinct CDR3 sequences appear in this sample, around a third of them only once. The ten largest clones capture approximately 0.9% of the sample. Sample: central memory CD4+ T cells from blood. The cell subset or site label, read with the paper, signifies: central memory, CD45RA- CD27+. The receptors originated from a human donor in good health.

The chain carries TRBV20-1 and TRBJ2-3; D unclear. The V gene lost 7 bases and the J gene lost 1 base, with 6 bases spanning the gap. CDR3 size: 11 residues. The germline gives CDR1 DFQATT, CDR2 SNEGSKA (reference sequence). The CDR3 DNA reads as TGCAGTGGGGTCGGCACAGATACGCAGTATTTT. This codes for CSGVGTDTQYF.

This clonotype appeared a few times. The genes are TRBV3-1 and TRBJ2-1; 7 bases fit TRBD2. V trimming: 1 base; J trimming: 15 bases; junction bases outside the gene matches: 12. This CDR3 is 14 amino acids long. From germline, CDR1 is LGHDT and CDR2 YNNKEL (reference sequence). The CDR3, as DNA: TGTGCCAGCAGCCAAGGCCCGACGCTAGCGGTGCGGTTCTTC. This codes for CASSQGPTLAVRFF.

The chain joins TRBV9 to TRBJ2-3; 7 bases line up with TRBD2. From germline, CDR1 is SGDLS and CDR2 YYNGEE. J gave up 1 base and V 3 bases, and 8 bases lay outside the gene matches. This CDR3 region has 16 residues. The CDR3 spells CASSEGLPRGTDTQYF. DNA for the CDR3: TGTGCCAGCAGCGAGGGACTACCACGAGGCACAGATACGCAGTATTTT. The full variable domain, rest sourced from reference TRBV9 and TRBJ2-3, is DSGVTQTPKHLITATGQRVTLRCSPRSGDLSVYWYQQSLDQGLQFLIQYYNGEERAKGNILERFSAQQFPDLHSELNLSSLELGDSALYFCASSEGLPRGTDTQYFGPGTRLTVL.

This clonotype was detected many times. This sequence joins TRBV20-1 and TRBJ2-7, with 8 bases fitting TRBD1. CDR1 DFQATT and CDR2 SNEGSKA come from the germline V gene (reference sequence). This CDR3 region has 15 residues. The junction had 18 bases not matched to a gene; V was cut back by 5 bases and J by 9 bases. The CDR3 here is CSAGTGTGDSVGQYF. CDR3 DNA: TGCAGTGCTGGAACTGGGACAGGTGATAGTGTAGGGCAGTACTTC.

A few counts support this clonotype. This rearrangement joins TRBV12-3 or TRBV12-4 to TRBJ2-2; D is perhaps TRBD1 (7 bases). V lost 3 bases and J 0 bases, leaving 11 bases between the germline ends. The CDR3 runs to 16 residues. CDR3 in amino acids: CASSFGGGANTGELFF. CDR3 sequence (DNA): TGTGCCAGCAGTTTTGGAGGGGGCGCGAACACCGGGGAGCTGTTTTTT.

The J gene is TRBJ2-7, the V gene TRBV6-1; D might be TRBD2 (5 bases). The CDR3 has 11 residues. The germline V gene has CDR1 MNHNS and CDR2 SASEGT. Trimming pared 7 bases from V and 11 bases from J, leaving 15 bases between. CDR3 sequence reads: CASKEAAREYF. CDR3 bases: TGTGCCAGCAAGGAGGCGGCGAGGGAGTACTTC.

The V gene is TRBV6-6, the J gene TRBJ1-5; tentative D call: TRBD1 (5 bases). The CDR3 length is 14 residues. V was clipped by 6 bases and J by 3 bases, with 12 bases between them. Germline CDR1 and CDR2: MNHNY and SVGAGI (reference sequence). CDR3 region: CASRLRDYNQPQHF. The CDR3 DNA reads as TGTGCCAGCAGACTACGGGACTACAATCAGCCCCAGCATTTT.

The rearrangement links TRBV7-2 to TRBJ2-3, with a tentative D call TRBD2 (5 bases). This CDR3 has 13 amino acids. CDR1 and CDR2 from the germline V gene are SGHTA and FQGNSA. The V end lost 8 bases, the J end lost 2 bases, and 11 bases lay between the germline ends. The CDR3 DNA follows: TGTGCCAGCGGAACGGGATCCACAGATACGCAGTATTTT. It translates to CASGTGSTDTQYF.

The rearrangement joins TRBV29-1 to TRBJ2-7; TRBD1 agrees at 10 bases. The V segment lost 4 bases and the J segment 3 bases; nucleotides outside the gene matches: 6. CDR3 size: 14 residues. CDR1 and CDR2 (germline): SQVTM, ANQGSEA. Written as DNA, the CDR3 is TGCAGCGTTGGCTACAGGACAGGGGGCTACGAGCAGTACTTC. It codes for CSVGYRTGGYEQYF.

There are a few counts of this clonotype. The V and J genes are TRBV20-1 and TRBJ2-1, with 11 positions matching TRBD2. Trimming removed 2 bases from V and 10 bases from J; junction bases left unmatched: 4. CDR3 length: 13 amino acids. Germline V gene lookup returns CDR1 DFQATT and CDR2 SNEGSKA (reference sequence). In nucleotides, the CDR3 is TGCAGTGCTAGAAGACTAGCGGGACGAGAGCAGTTCTTC. It is translated as CSARRLAGREQFF.

The CDR3 sequence: CASWRSDYEQYF. CDR3 nucleotides: TGTGCCAGCTGGCGTTCGGACTACGAGCAGTACTTC. This chain uses TRBV6-5 with TRBJ2-7; D is ambiguous. V was clipped by 8 bases and J by 3 bases, with 11 bases between them. The germline CDR1 and CDR2 sequences are MNHEY and SVGAGI. The CDR3 contains 12 residues.

V and J are TRBV7-2 and TRBJ2-1, with 13 bases lining up with TRBD2. The CDR3 contains 21 residues. Germline V gene sequence: CDR1 SGHTA, CDR2 FQGNSA. Unmatched junction bases numbered 23, after V lost 5 bases and J lost 7 bases. CDR3 protein: CASSPQPPGLAGVTRGNEQFF. CDR3 sequence (DNA): TGTGCCAGCAGCCCCCAACCCCCCGGACTAGCGGGAGTTACACGGGGGAATGAGCAGTTCTTC.

This clonotype has ten or more counts. V gene TRBV29-1 combines with J gene TRBJ2-5; D gene unclear. Between the trimmed V and J ends, which lost 3 bases and 1 base, there was a span of 9 bases. From germline, CDR1 is SQVTM and CDR2 ANQGSEA. The CDR3 is 13 residues long. The CDR3: CSVDVLGQETQYF. In DNA form, the CDR3 reads TGCAGCGTTGATGTTCTGGGCCAAGAGACCCAGTACTTC.

The table lists this clonotype with a few counts. CDR3 sequence reads: CASSRDREAGELFF. In DNA, the CDR3 is TGTGCCAGCAGCCGGGACAGGGAGGCCGGGGAGCTGTTTTTT. The chain links TRBV11-2 to TRBJ2-2, with TRBD1 identical over 9 bases. V gave up 5 bases and J gave up 6 bases; unmatched junction bases: 4. Germline assignment: CDR1 SGHAT and CDR2 FQNNGV. This CDR3 contains 14 residues.

The CDR3 reads CASSGGGSGNQPQHF. The CDR3 bases are TGTGCCAGCAGCGGAGGGGGCTCTGGGAATCAGCCCCAGCATTTT. V and J are TRBV6-5 and TRBJ1-5, with TRBD1 matching 7 bases. Germline V gives CDR1 MNHEY, CDR2 SVGAGI. V trimming: 6 bases; J trimming: 4 bases; junction bases outside the gene matches: 9. The length of the CDR3 is 15 residues.

This chain connects TRBV6-7 to TRBJ2-7, with D tentatively TRBD1 (6 bases). TRBV6-7 is identified as an open reading frame with a role that is uncertain. The V gene lost 2 bases and the J gene lost 7 bases, with 21 bases spanning the gap. This CDR3 is built from 16 residues. The CDR3 spells CASSYKPTGTPSEQYF. CDR3 in DNA: TGTGCCAGCAGTTACAAACCTACCGGGACACCTTCTGAGCAGTACTTC.

V usage is TRBV4-2 and J usage is TRBJ2-7; D is uncertain. The CDR3 sequence is 15 residues long. V was clipped by 4 bases and J by 0 bases, with 13 bases between them. Germline CDR1 reads LGHNA; CDR2 reads YNFKEQ. In nucleotides, the CDR3 is TGTGCCAGCAGCCCGTGGATAGAGAGCTCCTACGAGCAGTACTTC. The encoded protein is CASSPWIESSYEQYF.

This clonotype has a handful of counts. CDR3 amino acids: CASSPVGGQETQYF. Written as DNA, the CDR3 is TGTGCCAGCTCCCCCGTGGGGGGCCAAGAGACCCAGTACTTC. The chain employs TRBV18 and TRBJ2-5; weak D call: TRBD2 (6 bases). The germline CDR1 and CDR2 sequences are KGHSH and LQKENI. Trimming pared 6 bases from V and 1 base from J, leaving 12 bases between. This CDR3 region has 14 residues. The variable domain in full, with the rest retrieved from reference TRBV18 and TRBJ2-5, is NAGVMQNPRHLVRRRGQEARLRCSPMKGHSHVYWYRQLPEEGLKFMVYLQKENIIDESGMPKERFSAEFPKEGPSILRIQQVVRGDSAAYFCASSPVGGQETQYFGPGTRLLVL.

This clonotype was counted many times. The genes are TRBV20-1 and TRBJ2-3; 9 bases line up with TRBD2. The CDR3 consists of 15 residues. Losses at the gene ends were 5 bases for V and 2 bases for J; bases not matched to a gene: 8. Germline V lookup: CDR1 DFQATT, CDR2 SNEGSKA (reference sequence). The CDR3 DNA reads as TGCAGTGCTGCGAGGGCGGGAGGGTTCACAGATACGCAGTATTTT. It translates to CSAARAGGFTDTQYF.

This clonotype was counted ten times or more. The chain joins TRBV20-1 to TRBJ2-7; D gene ambiguous. Germline CDR1 and CDR2: DFQATT and SNEGSKA (reference sequence). The V end lost 1 base, the J end lost 2 bases, and 12 bases lay between the germline ends. The CDR3 spans 14 residues. DNA of the CDR3: TGCAGTGCTAGAGGAGTGAAGACCCCCTACGAGCAGTACTTC. It yields the protein CSARGVKTPYEQYF.

This clonotype has a count of ten or more. The chain recombines TRBV3-1 with TRBJ2-7; D may be TRBD2 (5 bases). CDR1 and CDR2 (germline): LGHDT, YNNKEL (reference sequence). The V and J ends lost 8 bases and 4 bases respectively, with 6 bases between them. The CDR3 sequence is 10 residues long. The CDR3 loop is CASGRYEQYF. The CDR3, as DNA: TGTGCCAGCGGGAGATACGAGCAGTACTTC.